Included here is one T cell receptor beta chain sequence, with context. Its recognized antigen is unknown. Base qualities were left out, and no much larger clone turns up one base away. There are 15 amino acids in the CDR3, from cysteine to phenylalanine inclusive. Only the CDR3 DNA is retained, 45 bases long and in frame from the first base. Trimming at the junction amounts to 4 bases on V and 7 bases on J, and the germline ends lie 16 bases apart. Sequences ENHRY (CDR1) and SYGVKD (CDR2) are obtained from the germline V gene. The data originate from a study of cytomegalovirus exposure and HLA in healthy donors (dated by TCRdb to 2015 to 2018). With respect to the entire study: According to an earlier analysis of several hundred of the donors, about 179 million T cells yielded 95 million to 140 million unique TCR beta sequences and more than 250 Gb of sequence data. In the later analysis, no new phenotypic data were used to find candidate immune exposures; instead, reliance was placed on TCR beta sequences and their occurrence across donors. The T cell repertoires of 550 to 850 subjects were profiled by immunosequencing and related to cytomegalovirus serostatus. An early release that covered several hundred HLA-typed donors contained approximately 290 gigabases of sequencing data and about 84 million unique TCR sequences. The number of donors typed differed by locus, with 629-630 for A, B, C, DRB1 and DQB1, more than 500 for DQA1, approximately 580 for DPA1, and around 430 for DPB1. Genome-wide SNP genotypes for about 65% of the roughly 670 donors were used in a later genetic analysis, which treated that subset as a discovery cohort. A separate validation cohort of 100 to 150 different subjects was used in addition to the approximately 640-subject first cohort. To predict cytomegalovirus infection status, the study combined high-throughput TCR immunosequencing, statistical association of individual TCRs with disease status, and machine learning. A later analysis re-examined previously published TCR beta repertoires from 610 or so donors and added high-resolution HLA genotyping to investigate patterns of TCR occurrence. Among 398 genotyped donors of the cohort, an average of roughly 240,000 unique TCR beta nucleotide sequences were sequenced per donor, around 18% of them non-productive. Every discovery cohort repertoire had been produced on one sequencing platform. To decide whether each TCR beta V gene segment behaved as functional or pseudogenic, an earlier analysis of some 600 of the donors relied on high-throughput TCR beta sequencing. HLA typing covered class I and class II loci at four-digit resolution. Roughly five DR-DQ haplotypes were handled as single units for association and clustering, since linkage in the cohort was strong. Donor age, sex, ethnicity and CMV serostatus were compiled alongside the repertoire data. The genetic ancestry cluster associated with self-reported Caucasian donors included 81% of the 398 genotyped donors. The study was designed to test whether signatures of past pathogen exposure could be identified by cataloging public T cell receptors.

What the work shows at the level of the full study, not this receptor alone: According to a later analysis, TCR association rates differed among HLA loci, with DRB1 alleles showing the most associated TCRs and HLA-C alleles showing the fewest. Because HLA typing was missing for some donors at each locus, association tests included only the typed subset. Some IMGT-functional V segments, including TRBV6-2 and TRBV6-3, could not be distinguished by the 87-base-pair reads and were therefore excluded. A cluster of highly shared sequence variants was judged likely to be a technical artifact of the sequencing pipeline. An association between a missense DCLRE1C variant and V-gene and J-gene trimming of TCR beta chains was found in a later genetic analysis and replicated in an independent cohort. The only immune exposure information available for the cohort was CMV serostatus. A later analysis found that HLA-associated TCR beta chains were more clonally expanded and had lower generation probabilities than equally common non-associated chains. Most TCR sequences were observed very rarely across donors, whereas some public TCRs were present in many individuals. The study listed 150 to 200 TCR beta chains as associated with cytomegalovirus. Most CMV-associated TCR beta chains appeared to be HLA-restricted in a later analysis, and the HLA associations seemed to be driven largely by CMV exposure. A further reported finding was that TCR beta sequences accurately predicted the HLA-A and HLA-B alleles for most subjects in the first cohort. In both the original and validation cohorts, the classifier was reported to diagnose cytomegalovirus status with high specificity and sensitivity. An earlier analysis of 450 to 750 of the donors showed that most TCR beta V segments appeared in productive rearrangements either about 87% or about 30% of the time, which broadly matched IMGT annotations. In vitro tests confirmed that three of the cytomegalovirus-associated TCR beta chains recognize cytomegalovirus antigens. Correlated functional status among segregating V segments might reflect linkage disequilibrium, but an unknown experimental factor could not be ruled out. Because counts were too low, fewer than 20 rarely observed V segments, including chromosome 9 orphons, were excluded from the earlier analysis of some 540 of the donors. When HLA alleles, especially DR and DQ, strongly co-occurred, TCR associations were difficult to assign to individual alleles. The authors suggested that the approach could potentially be extended to other disease states and immunological phenotypes. Specific HLA alleles were associated with 15,000 to 20,000 TCR beta sequences at a false discovery rate of 0.05 in a later analysis. The presence/absence analyses assumed that sequencing depth was roughly uniform across donors, and that assumption may not be true. The cohort was sequenced for TCR beta chains only, and without alpha or paired-chain data the features that could be detected were limited. A later genetic analysis reported fewer N-insertions in productive TCRs among donors in an Asian-associated ancestry cluster than the roughly 670-donor mean. A later analysis reported that several top co-occurrence clusters appeared linked to parvovirus B19, influenza, CMV and Epstein-Barr virus.

In total, just over 650 healthy bone marrow donors made up the cohort. All cohort members were sampled while nominally healthy, although unrecorded immune exposures were likely present. The donor was CMV seropositive and belonged to the group of about 290 seropositive cohort members. Every donor gave a peripheral blood sample, and the peripheral blood mononuclear cells from that sample were used for TCR beta sequencing. The Qiagen DNeasy Blood Extraction Kit was used to extract genomic DNA from the blood cell samples. Libraries were constructed by the immunoSEQ multiplex PCR assay. The multiplex PCR relied on a mix of 60 forward primers for TCR Vbeta segments and 13 reverse primers for TCR Jbeta segments. The CDR3 region of rearranged TCR beta genes was amplified from genomic DNA by a multiplex PCR assay. On the Illumina HiSeq System, the amplified TCR beta libraries were sequenced as 87-base-pair reads. On the authors' methods: A later analysis counted tens of millions of unique TCR beta chains across the 500 to 850 repertoires, and 9.5 million to 11 million of these chains were shared by at least two donors. Raw reads were error-corrected and collapsed into unique sequences with a nearest-neighbor algorithm that merged closely related sequences to remove PCR and sequencing errors. To assign V, D and J gene segments, CDR3 sequences were aligned to IMGT reference sequences. Each retained sequence needed at least a six-nucleotide match to both a V gene segment and a J gene segment. A rearrangement was called productive if the CDR3 had no stop codons and remained in frame with V and J, and every other rearrangement was called non-productive. CDR3 was defined according to IMGT convention as the region running from the second conserved V-encoded cysteine to the conserved J-encoded phenylalanine. Sequences without an unambiguous match to a single V gene segment were excluded from the earlier analysis of a few hundred of the donors. An earlier analysis of several hundred of the donors called V segments functional above 56.7% productive rearrangements and segregating when the between-donor standard deviation exceeded 5%. A statistical classification framework was built to diagnose cytomegalovirus status from the catalog of TCR beta chain sequences. A later analysis assigned V and J genes by comparing TCR nucleotide sequences with IMGT/GENE-DB human TR gene sequences. In a later analysis, CDR3 sequences and most-parsimonious VDJ recombination scenarios were assigned using the TCRdist pipeline. In a later analysis, every TCR beta chain was defined by the combination of its CDR3 amino acid sequence and its V-gene family, and reads without a unique V-gene family were dropped. In a later analysis, fewer than 650 highly shared, low-generation-probability nucleotide sequences were removed to address suspected cross-contamination and a sequencing artifact. In a later analysis, a clonal expansion index was calculated for each public chain from normalized within-repertoire ranks of inferred template counts. Generation probabilities in a later analysis came from a VDJ recombination model fitted to out-of-frame rearrangements, and those results were checked against IGoR. A later analysis scored TCR-TCR, TCR-HLA and TCR-CMV co-occurrence with hypergeometric tests, applying a repertoire-size bias correction to TCR pairs. False discovery rates were estimated in a later analysis by permuting HLA or CMV assignments 20 times. In a later analysis, co-occurring TCRs were grouped using DBSCAN, with TCRdist sequence similarity added in when clustering inside HLA-allele-positive subsets. Repertoires with fewer than 30,000 or more than 120,000 public chains were left out of co-occurrence clustering, as were about five repertoires with anomalous nucleotide sharing. TCRdb retrieved this table from immuneACCESS and kept in-frame rearrangements only. Not all clones are present; in checked studies, unresolved V genes account for under half, and no reason is known for the remainder. That table furnishes V, J and clone size, whereas the DNA furnished D and trimming. The sample table contains some 120,000 clones; only one count was recorded for 80% to 90% of them. The leading ten clones occupy approximately 11% of the sample.

The chain was built from TRBV10-3 and TRBJ2-2, with TRBD2 tentatively as D gene (5 bases match). The TCR originated in a male donor in good health and CMV-seropositive. What was sequenced was PBMCs. The nucleotide sequence is given as TGTGCCATCAGTGTTGGGGTAGCGACTGGCGGGGAGCTGTTTTTT. Translated, this gives CAISVGVATGGELFF.